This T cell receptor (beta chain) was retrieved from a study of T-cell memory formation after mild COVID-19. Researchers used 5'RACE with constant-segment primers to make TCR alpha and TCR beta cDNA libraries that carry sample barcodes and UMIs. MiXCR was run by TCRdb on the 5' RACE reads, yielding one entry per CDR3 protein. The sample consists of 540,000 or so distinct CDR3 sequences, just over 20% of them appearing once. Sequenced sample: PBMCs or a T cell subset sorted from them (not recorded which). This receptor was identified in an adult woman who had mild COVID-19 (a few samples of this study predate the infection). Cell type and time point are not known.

The CDR3 region is CASNRELDEAFF. For the CDR3, the DNA is TGTGCCAGCAACAGGGAATTAGATGAAGCTTTCTTT. The chain couples TRBV2 to TRBJ1-1; D is perhaps TRBD1 (6 bases). The V gene's germline CDR1 is SNHLY and CDR2 FYNNEI. CDR3 length: 12 residues. The V end lost 7 bases, the J end lost 7 bases, and 13 bases lay between the germline ends. The variable domain in full, completed from reference TRBV2 and TRBJ1-1, reads EPEVTQTPSHQVTQMGQEVILRCVPISNHLYFYWYRQILGQKVEFLVSFYNNEISEKSEIFDDQFSVERPDGSNFTLKIRSTKLEDSAMYFCASNRELDEAFFGQGTRLTVV.